These T cell receptor beta chains were read from a single sample in a study of T cells in Graves' hyperthyroidism and ophthalmopathy. TCRdb reanalysed the multiplex PCR reads using MiXCR and keeps one entry per CDR3 protein. The repertoire holds roughly 840,000 distinct CDR3 sequences, with roughly 37% as singletons. Sequenced material: blood. Receptors originate from a man aged 18-30 years with Graves' hyperthyroidism. The CDR3 runs from the conserved cysteine through the conserved F or W. Each record gives: clone size, D gene, V gene, J gene, CDR3 DNA, CDR3 protein. D genes are given only for firm matches. Clone size is not always given. Where it is, it says once, few, many or a class for expanded clones.

clone_size: few
d_call: TRBD1
v_call: TRBV6-5
j_call: TRBJ2-7
cdr3_nt: TGTGCCAGCAGGGGACAGGGAAACCCCTACGAGCAGTACTTC
cdr3_aa: CASRGQGNPYEQYF

clone_size: many
d_call: NA
v_call: TRBV15
j_call: TRBJ1-1
cdr3_nt: TGTGCCACCAGCAGAGACCAGACGGGCACTGAAGCTTTCTTT
cdr3_aa: CATSRDQTGTEAFF

clone_size: NA
d_call: TRBD1
v_call: TRBV7-2
j_call: TRBJ1-4
cdr3_nt: TGTGCCAGCAGCTACAGGGGTGGGGCAACTAATGAAAAACTGTTTTTT
cdr3_aa: CASSYRGGATNEKLFF

clone_size: NA
d_call: TRBD2
v_call: TRBV29-1
j_call: TRBJ2-1
cdr3_nt: TGCAGCGGGACTAGGCGCGGCGATGAGCAGTTCTTC
cdr3_aa: CSGTRRGDEQFF

clone_size: few
d_call: NA
v_call: TRBV29-1
j_call: TRBJ1-3
cdr3_nt: TGCAGCGTTGAAGACCGCCGACAGGCGGCTGGAAACACCATATATTTT
cdr3_aa: CSVEDRRQAAGNTIYF

clone_size: few
d_call: NA
v_call: TRBV5-1
j_call: TRBJ2-7
cdr3_nt: TGCGCCAGCAGCTTGGTCCACGACCCGACAGAACCCTACGAGCAGTACTTC
cdr3_aa: CASSLVHDPTEPYEQYF

clone_size: NA
d_call: TRBD1
v_call: TRBV19
j_call: TRBJ2-2
cdr3_nt: TGTGCCAGTGGAGGGTACACAGGGGGCGGGACCGGGGAGCTGTTTTTT
cdr3_aa: CASGGYTGGGTGELFF

clone_size: many
d_call: NA
v_call: TRBV7-8
j_call: TRBJ2-7
cdr3_nt: TGTGCCAGCAACGAGGGCGCCTACGAGCAGTACTTC
cdr3_aa: CASNEGAYEQYF

clone_size: NA
d_call: TRBD2
v_call: TRBV15
j_call: TRBJ2-2
cdr3_nt: TGTGCCACCAGCAGACTAGCGGGTTCCCCGAACACCGGGGAGCTGTTTTTT
cdr3_aa: CATSRLAGSPNTGELFF

clone_size: NA
d_call: TRBD2
v_call: TRBV6-5
j_call: TRBJ2-5
cdr3_nt: TGTGCCAGCAGTCCTACCGGGACTAGCGGGATAAAGCAAGAGACCCAGTACTTC
cdr3_aa: CASSPTGTSGIKQETQYF

clone_size: NA
d_call: NA
v_call: TRBV10-1
j_call: TRBJ1-6
cdr3_nt: TGCGCCAGCACCGGCAGCGCTGATGGTTCACCCCTCCACTTT
cdr3_aa: CASTGSADGSPLHF

clone_size: few
d_call: TRBD1
v_call: TRBV6-5
j_call: TRBJ1-2
cdr3_nt: TGTGCCAGCAGTGATCCAGGGGGCATGGGCTACACCTTC
cdr3_aa: CASSDPGGMGYTF

clone_size: NA
d_call: NA
v_call: TRBV7-9
j_call: TRBJ1-2
cdr3_nt: TGTGCCAGCAGTTGGGACGAGACAGTCTATGGCTACACCTTC
cdr3_aa: CASSWDETVYGYTF

clone_size: few
d_call: TRBD1
v_call: TRBV20-1
j_call: TRBJ1-6
cdr3_nt: TGCAGTGCTAGAGATTACGACAGGGTCAGTTCACCCCTCCACTTT
cdr3_aa: CSARDYDRVSSPLHF

clone_size: NA
d_call: NA
v_call: TRBV10-3
j_call: TRBJ1-2
cdr3_nt: TGTGCCGTCAGTGAGTCGCAGGGTGGCGGCCACACCTTC
cdr3_aa: CAVSESQGGGHTF

clone_size: many
d_call: NA
v_call: TRBV2
j_call: TRBJ2-7
cdr3_nt: TGTGCCAGCAGCCCGTGGACGGTCTCCTACGAGCAGTACTTC
cdr3_aa: CASSPWTVSYEQYF

clone_size: NA
d_call: NA
v_call: TRBV4-1
j_call: TRBJ1-1
cdr3_nt: TGCGCCAGCAGTCCCCGGGGGGAGGCTGAAGCTTTCTTT
cdr3_aa: CASSPRGEAEAFF

clone_size: NA
d_call: NA
v_call: TRBV2
j_call: TRBJ2-7
cdr3_nt: TGTGCCAGCAGTTTTTGGGGAAGCGACGAGCAGTACTTC
cdr3_aa: CASSFWGSDEQYF

clone_size: many
d_call: NA
v_call: TRBV7-6
j_call: TRBJ1-1
cdr3_nt: TGTGCCAGCAGCCCCGTAAGAGGGAACACTGAAGCTTTCTTT
cdr3_aa: CASSPVRGNTEAFF

clone_size: NA
d_call: NA
v_call: TRBV19
j_call: TRBJ1-2
cdr3_nt: TGTGCCAGTAGTACAGGGATTAATAATGGCTACACCTTC
cdr3_aa: CASSTGINNGYTF

clone_size: many
d_call: NA
v_call: TRBV29-1
j_call: TRBJ1-1
cdr3_nt: TGCAGCGTCGACGAGGAGGGGACATGGGGCACTGAAGCTTTCTTT
cdr3_aa: CSVDEEGTWGTEAFF

clone_size: many
d_call: NA
v_call: TRBV7-9
j_call: TRBJ1-1
cdr3_nt: TGTGCCAGCAGCTCTTACACAGGGACCACTGAAGCTTTCTTT
cdr3_aa: CASSSYTGTTEAFF

clone_size: NA
d_call: NA
v_call: TRBV9
j_call: TRBJ2-5
cdr3_nt: TGTGCCAGCAGCGTAGAGGGGCGCCGGAAAGAGACCCAGTACTTC
cdr3_aa: CASSVEGRRKETQYF

clone_size: NA
d_call: NA
v_call: TRBV20-1
j_call: TRBJ1-1
cdr3_nt: TGCAGTGCTAGAGATCCCGGACGGGCGAACACTGAAGCTTTCTTT
cdr3_aa: CSARDPGRANTEAFF

clone_size: NA
d_call: NA
v_call: TRBV7-9
j_call: TRBJ2-3
cdr3_nt: TGTGCCAGCAGCGCGGACCAGCTAGATACGCAGTATTTT
cdr3_aa: CASSADQLDTQYF

clone_size: NA
d_call: TRBD1
v_call: TRBV20-1
j_call: TRBJ1-2
cdr3_nt: TGCAGTGCTAGCAGGGGGATCTATGGCTACACCTTC
cdr3_aa: CSASRGIYGYTF

clone_size: NA
d_call: NA
v_call: TRBV10-3
j_call: TRBJ1-4
cdr3_nt: TGTGCCATCAGTTATGGGGACCGTCAGGCCGAAAAACTGTTTTTT
cdr3_aa: CAISYGDRQAEKLFF

clone_size: NA
d_call: NA
v_call: TRBV25-1
j_call: TRBJ1-6
cdr3_nt: TGTGCCAGCCAAGAATGGGGGACCGGGAATTCACCCCTCCACTTT
cdr3_aa: CASQEWGTGNSPLHF

clone_size: many
d_call: NA
v_call: TRBV15
j_call: TRBJ1-3
cdr3_nt: TGTGCCACCAGCACAGGGGAGAGGGGAAACACCATATATTTT
cdr3_aa: CATSTGERGNTIYF

clone_size: NA
d_call: TRBD1
v_call: TRBV6-1
j_call: TRBJ1-5
cdr3_nt: TGTGCCAGCAGCGACAGGGCCTATAGCAGTCAGCCCCAGCATTTT
cdr3_aa: CASSDRAYSSQPQHF

clone_size: NA
d_call: TRBD2
v_call: TRBV4-1
j_call: TRBJ2-5
cdr3_nt: TGCGCCAGCAGATACCTAGCGGGGCCCCAAGAGACCCAGTACTTC
cdr3_aa: CASRYLAGPQETQYF

clone_size: NA
d_call: NA
v_call: TRBV11-2
j_call: TRBJ1-2
cdr3_nt: TGTGCCAGCAGCTTAGGACGGGGGGCAAATGGCTACACCTTC
cdr3_aa: CASSLGRGANGYTF

clone_size: few
d_call: NA
v_call: TRBV12-3/TRBV12-4
j_call: TRBJ1-1
cdr3_nt: TGTGCCAGCAGTTTCTGGGCCCCACCGGAGACTGAAGCTTTCTTT
cdr3_aa: CASSFWAPPETEAFF

clone_size: NA
d_call: NA
v_call: TRBV7-2
j_call: TRBJ2-7
cdr3_nt: TGTGCCAGCAGCCAAGGCCAGCAAATGCGGGAGCAGTACTTC
cdr3_aa: CASSQGQQMREQYF

clone_size: NA
d_call: NA
v_call: TRBV7-8
j_call: TRBJ2-7
cdr3_nt: TGTGCCAGCAGTCCCGGCGGGGTGGGCGCCAACTCCTACGAGCAGTACTTC
cdr3_aa: CASSPGGVGANSYEQYF

clone_size: many
d_call: TRBD1
v_call: TRBV7-6
j_call: TRBJ1-4
cdr3_nt: TGTGCCAGCAGCTCGGGACAGGGAGGCGAAAAACTGTTTTTT
cdr3_aa: CASSSGQGGEKLFF

clone_size: few
d_call: TRBD2
v_call: TRBV7-9
j_call: TRBJ2-3
cdr3_nt: TGTGCCAGCAGCTTAGGACTAGCGGGAACAGATACGCAGTATTTT
cdr3_aa: CASSLGLAGTDTQYF

clone_size: NA
d_call: NA
v_call: TRBV7-2
j_call: TRBJ1-1
cdr3_nt: TGTGCCAGCAGCTTAGTCTATCGTGGCACTGAAGCTTTCTTT
cdr3_aa: CASSLVYRGTEAFF

clone_size: NA
d_call: TRBD2
v_call: TRBV25-1
j_call: TRBJ2-5
cdr3_nt: TGTGCTAGCGACGCGGGGGGGCTAAAAGAGACCCAGTACTTC
cdr3_aa: CASDAGGLKETQYF

clone_size: NA
d_call: TRBD1
v_call: TRBV7-9
j_call: TRBJ1-4
cdr3_nt: TGTGCCAGCAGTTCCGGGACAGCCGTTGAAAAACTGTTTTTT
cdr3_aa: CASSSGTAVEKLFF

clone_size: NA
d_call: TRBD2
v_call: TRBV20-1
j_call: TRBJ2-5
cdr3_nt: TGCAGTGCTTTTGACCTAGCGGGGGCCCACTTC
cdr3_aa: CSAFDLAGAHF

clone_size: few
d_call: NA
v_call: TRBV11-1
j_call: TRBJ2-7
cdr3_nt: TGTGCCAGCAGCCTCGGACTGATGGACGAGCAGTACTTC
cdr3_aa: CASSLGLMDEQYF

clone_size: few
d_call: NA
v_call: TRBV29-1
j_call: TRBJ2-7
cdr3_nt: TGCAGCGTTGAATTCGAGGATATAGGGACCTACGAGCAGTACTTC
cdr3_aa: CSVEFEDIGTYEQYF

clone_size: NA
d_call: NA
v_call: TRBV6-5
j_call: TRBJ1-4
cdr3_nt: TGTGCCAGCAGTTACCGGACCACAACTAATGAAAAACTGTTTTTT
cdr3_aa: CASSYRTTTNEKLFF

clone_size: few
d_call: NA
v_call: TRBV6-5
j_call: TRBJ2-5
cdr3_nt: TGTGCCAGCAGTTCCGCTGGGGGCGGCCAAGAGACCCAGTACTTC
cdr3_aa: CASSSAGGGQETQYF

clone_size: many
d_call: TRBD1
v_call: TRBV10-3
j_call: TRBJ1-4
cdr3_nt: TGTGCCATCAGGGGGACAGCCGATAATGAAAAACTGTTTTTT
cdr3_aa: CAIRGTADNEKLFF

clone_size: few
d_call: NA
v_call: TRBV19
j_call: TRBJ2-2
cdr3_nt: TGTGCCAGTAGTGAACAGGGGAACACCGGGGAGCTGTTTTTT
cdr3_aa: CASSEQGNTGELFF

clone_size: many
d_call: NA
v_call: TRBV10-3
j_call: TRBJ2-5
cdr3_nt: TGTGCCATCAGGCCTCAGGGCGAGAAAGAGACCCAGTACTTC
cdr3_aa: CAIRPQGEKETQYF

clone_size: NA
d_call: TRBD1
v_call: TRBV10-3
j_call: TRBJ2-7
cdr3_nt: TGTGCCATCAGTGCTAGGGCGACAGGGGTAGTCTACGAGCAGTACTTC
cdr3_aa: CAISARATGVVYEQYF

clone_size: NA
d_call: NA
v_call: TRBV9
j_call: TRBJ1-1
cdr3_nt: TGTGCCAGCAGCGTAGCTGCAGGGTCTGGCACTGAAGCTTTCTTT
cdr3_aa: CASSVAAGSGTEAFF

clone_size: many
d_call: TRBD2
v_call: TRBV15
j_call: TRBJ2-2
cdr3_nt: TGTGCCACCAGCAGAGAGGCTAGCGGGAACACCGGGGAGCTGTTTTTT
cdr3_aa: CATSREASGNTGELFF

clone_size: NA
d_call: NA
v_call: TRBV7-2
j_call: TRBJ2-2
cdr3_nt: TGTGCCAGCAGCTTAGACCCAACCGGGACTGCGAGAGGGGAGCTGTTTTTT
cdr3_aa: CASSLDPTGTARGELFF

clone_size: many
d_call: TRBD1
v_call: TRBV29-1
j_call: TRBJ2-7
cdr3_nt: TGCAGCGCCCTAGATCAGGGGGCAGGGTCCTACGAGCAGTACTTC
cdr3_aa: CSALDQGAGSYEQYF

clone_size: NA
d_call: NA
v_call: TRBV9
j_call: TRBJ1-6
cdr3_nt: TGTGCCAGCAGCCCCTCCCAGGAGCGATCCCTCCACTTT
cdr3_aa: CASSPSQERSLHF

clone_size: many
d_call: NA
v_call: TRBV7-2
j_call: TRBJ1-1
cdr3_nt: TGTGCCAGCAGCTATGCGGGGGCCAGGGCTTTCTTT
cdr3_aa: CASSYAGARAFF

clone_size: NA
d_call: NA
v_call: TRBV5-1
j_call: TRBJ2-3
cdr3_nt: TGCGCCAGCAGCTCCAACGTACGGGATACGCAGTATTTT
cdr3_aa: CASSSNVRDTQYF

clone_size: NA
d_call: TRBD2
v_call: TRBV6-5
j_call: TRBJ2-7
cdr3_nt: TGTGCCAGCAGCCGCCTGAGCGGGGGGCCGACGGGTCACGAGCAGTACTTC
cdr3_aa: CASSRLSGGPTGHEQYF

clone_size: NA
d_call: NA
v_call: TRBV10-3
j_call: TRBJ1-5
cdr3_nt: TGTGCCTCAGGCGGGGGGCATGAGCATTTT
cdr3_aa: CASGGGHEHF

clone_size: NA
d_call: TRBD2
v_call: TRBV9
j_call: TRBJ2-7
cdr3_nt: TGTGCCAGCAGCCCCCCGCGAGGGGAGGGGCCGGGCGAGCAGTACTTC
cdr3_aa: CASSPPRGEGPGEQYF